One and the same sample provided the 18 T cell receptor beta chains below, sequenced in a study of blood T cells in healthy people across ages. Next came a second PCR, run for about 6 to 12 cycles, which used a sample-barcoded 5' primer along with a J-beta primer mix. TCRdb reprocessed the 5' RACE reads via MiXCR and lists one record per CDR3 protein. The sample yields about 1,000,000 distinct CDR3 sequences, 35% to 55% seen once. The sequenced material came from blood. The receptors derive from a woman aged 60-75 years in good health.

The chain couples TRBV18 to TRBJ2-1; D is possibly TRBD1 (6 bases). This CDR3 comprises 16 residues. Trimming cost V 8 bases and J 3 bases, with 20 bases left between them. Germline CDR1 reads KGHSH; CDR2 reads LQKENI. The CDR3 DNA follows: TGTGCCAGCCCCCGACCAGGGGCTGCAGACTACAATGAGCAGTTCTTC. Protein: CASPRPGAADYNEQFF.

The V call is TRBV30, the J call TRBJ2-5; D remains unclear. Looked up from germline, CDR1 is GTSNPN and CDR2 is SVGIG (reference sequence). The CDR3 runs to 12 residues. CDR3 nucleotide sequence: TGTGCGTTGACTTCCTCCCAAGAGACCCAGTACTTC. Protein: CALTSSQETQYF.

The table lists this clonotype with a few counts. This chain links TRBV12-3 or TRBV12-4 with TRBJ2-4; the match to TRBD2 covers 10 bases. This CDR3 spans 15 amino acids. The junction had 5 bases not matched to a gene; V was cut back by 3 bases and J by 6 bases. This chain's CDR3 is CASSFQREGRNIQYF. As DNA, the CDR3 is TGTGCCAGCAGTTTTCAGCGGGAGGGCCGAAACATTCAGTACTTC.

The chain joins TRBV20-1 to TRBJ1-5; tentative D call: TRBD1 (5 bases). The V gene's germline CDR1 is DFQATT and CDR2 SNEGSKA (reference sequence). V lost 6 bases and J 6 bases, leaving 15 bases between the germline ends. The CDR3 extends over 13 amino acids. CDR3 residues: CSAQDSRGQPQHF. The CDR3, as DNA: TGCAGTGCCCAAGACAGCCGCGGTCAGCCCCAGCATTTT.

In this sample, this clonotype turned up a few times. The J gene is TRBJ2-3, the V gene TRBV6-1; D remains unclear. This CDR3 has 16 amino acids. Trimming took 0 bases from V and 2 from J, leaving 12 bases between them. Germline V gives CDR1 MNHNS, CDR2 SASEGT. The CDR3: CASSEARVGFTDTQYF. As DNA, the CDR3 is TGTGCCAGCAGTGAAGCGAGAGTCGGGTTCACAGATACGCAGTATTTT.

The chain employs TRBV12-5 and TRBJ1-2; 8 nucleotides line up with TRBD1. V dropped 6 bases and J dropped 8; count of bases not matched to a gene: 11. The V gene's germline CDR1 is LGHNT and CDR2 FRNRAP. The CDR3 is 14 amino acids. The CDR3 sequence: CASGPNLQGGGYTF. The CDR3 coding sequence is TGTGCTAGTGGCCCAAACTTACAGGGGGGAGGCTACACCTTC. Combining the CDR3 with reference TRBV12-5 and TRBJ1-2 gives the whole variable domain DARVTQTPRHKVTEMGQEVTMRCQPILGHNTVFWYRQTMMQGLELLAYFRNRAPLDDSGMPKDRFSAEMPDATLATLKIQPSEPRDSAVYFCASGPNLQGGGYTFGSGTRLTVV.

This clonotype was counted a few times. The chain links TRBV20-1 to TRBJ2-7, with D possibly TRBD2 on 5 matching bases. This CDR3 spans 15 amino acids. Germline lookup yields CDR1 DFQATT and CDR2 SNEGSKA (reference sequence). Trimming removed 5 bases at V and 1 base at J, with 18 bases between. CDR3 protein: CSAPVGRAASYEQYF. As DNA, the CDR3 is TGCAGTGCTCCCGTAGGACGAGCGGCTTCCTACGAGCAGTACTTC.

The rearrangement joins TRBV9 to TRBJ2-3, with 8 bases fitting TRBD2. J lost 10 bases, V lost 4 bases, and 14 bases had no gene match. CDR1 and CDR2 from the germline V gene are SGDLS and YYNGEE. This CDR3 region has 15 residues. Written as DNA, the CDR3 is TGTGCCAGCAGCCCGACTAGCGCCAGGCCTGGTGCGCAGTATTTT. The encoded protein is CASSPTSARPGAQYF.

This clonotype was counted a few times. The V call is TRBV20-1, the J call TRBJ2-6, with D uncertain. The CDR3 covers 14 residues. The germline V and J ends were trimmed by 0 bases and 2 bases, with 5 bases remaining between them. From germline, CDR1 is DFQATT and CDR2 SNEGSKA (reference sequence). CDR3 nucleotides: TGCAGTGCTAGAGAACCGACTGGGGCCAACGTCCTGACTTTC. Translation gives CSAREPTGANVLTF.

This chain links TRBV7-8 with TRBJ2-5; D is uncertain. Germline V gene sequence: CDR1 SGHVS, CDR2 FQNEAQ. This CDR3 has 14 residues. Trimming took off 1 base at V and 0 bases at J, with 6 bases between the two ends. The DNA for the CDR3 is TGTGCCAGCAGCTTAGAGGTTAACCAAGAGACCCAGTACTTC. Amino acids: CASSLEVNQETQYF.

This clonotype was detected a few times. The chain carries TRBV27 and TRBJ1-5, with D hard to call. CDR3 length: 15 residues. With 7 bases removed from V and 0 bases from J, the gap between germline ends came to 13 bases. Germline CDR1 reads MNHEY; CDR2 reads SMNVEV (reference sequence). In DNA, the CDR3 is TGTGCCAGCAAGAAAGAGGCAAATAGCAATCAGCCCCAGCATTTT. Its protein is CASKKEANSNQPQHF.

This clonotype has only a few counts. This chain connects TRBV9 to TRBJ2-3; D remains unclear. Trimming took 4 bases from V and 2 from J, leaving 14 bases between them. The CDR3 runs to 15 residues. Germline assignment: CDR1 SGDLS and CDR2 YYNGEE. The CDR3 region has the DNA TGTGCCAGCAGCCCTCGCTCCCACAACACAGATACGCAGTATTTT. It encodes CASSPRSHNTDTQYF.

The chain couples TRBV11-2 to TRBJ2-5; 7 bases agree with TRBD2. V dropped 0 bases and J dropped 3; count of bases not matched to a gene: 7. CDR3 length: 16 residues. CDR1 and CDR2 (germline): SGHAT, FQNNGV. The chain's CDR3 is CASSLDQAGVEETQYF. DNA of the CDR3: TGTGCCAGCAGCTTAGATCAGGCGGGAGTTGAAGAGACCCAGTACTTC.

This clonotype showed up just a few times. This chain connects TRBV27 to TRBJ2-5; D might be TRBD1 or TRBD2, each matching 5 bases. The CDR3 runs 17 residues. Germline values: CDR1 MNHEY, CDR2 SMNVEV (reference sequence). Trimming took 5 bases from V and 0 from J, leaving 19 bases between them. The CDR3 bases are TGTGCCAGCAGTAGGTCCTGGGTAGGGACGTACCAAGAGACCCAGTACTTC. Translated, it gives CASSRSWVGTYQETQYF.

V gene TRBV3-1 combines with J gene TRBJ2-3, with D possibly being TRBD2 (5 bases). The CDR3 totals 14 residues. Germline V gene lookup returns CDR1 LGHDT and CDR2 YNNKEL (reference sequence). V was cut by 3 bases and J by 4 bases, with 11 bases left in between. The CDR3 DNA follows: TGTGCCAGCAGCCAGGGGAGAGGCGCAGATACGCAGTATTTT. This codes for CASSQGRGADTQYF.

Only one count was recorded for this clonotype. V and J are TRBV4-1 and TRBJ1-4, with D possibly being TRBD1 (5 bases). Looked up from germline, CDR1 is MGHRA and CDR2 is YSYEKL. This CDR3 region has 18 residues. Trimming took 0 bases from V and 8 from J, leaving 22 bases between them. CDR3 bases: TGCGCCAGCAGCCAAGATCCGGTCTTTTGCGGCAGGGAGGAAAAACTGTTTTTT. Residues: CASSQDPVFCGREEKLFF.

The rearrangement uses TRBV20-1 and TRBJ2-1; TRBD2 might be the D (5 bases). The CDR3 consists of 15 residues. V lost 1 base and J lost 9, with 19 bases in between. Germline CDR1 is DFQATT and CDR2 is SNEGSKA (reference sequence). The CDR3 coding sequence is TGCAGTGCTAGAGTCCTACCGACAAGTGGAGGTGAGCAGTTCTTC. It specifies CSARVLPTSGGEQFF.

This clonotype has a handful of counts. The J gene is TRBJ2-1, the V gene TRBV13, with TRBD1 matching over 9 bases. From germline, CDR1 is PRHDT and CDR2 FYEKMQ (reference sequence). The CDR3 covers 16 residues. The junction had 10 bases not matched to a gene; V was cut back by 4 bases and J by 6 bases. CDR3 bases: TGTGCCAGCAGCTCCTCTGACAGGGGGATCCGCAATGAGCAGTTCTTC. Translating it yields CASSSSDRGIRNEQFF.